The 32 T cell receptor beta chains given below trace back to one sample, sequenced in a study of cytomegalovirus exposure and HLA in healthy donors. PCR was performed using 60 Vbeta and 13 Jbeta primers. Assay: immunoSEQ multiplex PCR; the TCRdb copy retains only in-frame clones and omits some. Among some 200,000 clones listed, approximately 83% were seen once. Material for sequencing was PBMCs. The receptors originated from a boy between 2 and 15 years old in good health and CMV-seronegative.

The chain carries TRBV19 and TRBJ1-1; D is unresolved. The CDR3 extends over 14 amino acids. Germline V gene lookup returns CDR1 LNHDA and CDR2 SQIVND (reference sequence). Deletions cut 7 bases from V and 5 bases from J, with 17 bases between. CDR3: CASIVGGPGTEAFF. The CDR3 nucleotides read TGTGCCAGTATCGTTGGAGGGCCGGGAACTGAAGCTTTCTTT. The whole variable domain, filled in from reference TRBV19 and TRBJ1-1, reads DGGITQSPKYLFRKEGQNVTLSCEQNLNHDAMYWYRQDPGQGLRLIYYSQIVNDFQKGDIAEGYSVSREKKESFPLTVTSAQKNPTAFYLCASIVGGPGTEAFFGQGTRLTVV.

V and J are TRBV5-1 and TRBJ2-1; 10 nucleotides line up with TRBD2. The CDR3 is made up of 15 amino acids. Trimming cost V 4 bases and J 4 bases; bases outside gene matches: 5. CDR1 and CDR2 from the germline V gene are SGHRS and YFSETQ. CDR3 in DNA: TGCGCCAGCAGCGCACTAGCGGGGTCATACAATGAGCAGTTCTTC. Its translation: CASSALAGSYNEQFF. Full variable domain (missing parts from reference TRBV5-1 and TRBJ2-1): KAGVTQTPRYLIKTRGQQVTLSCSPISGHRSVSWYQQTPGQGLQFLFEYFSETQRNKGNFPGRFSGRQFSNSRSEMNVSTLELGDSALYLCASSALAGSYNEQFFGPGTRLTVL.

The chain recombines TRBV6-5 with TRBJ1-6, with TRBD1 matching 8 bases. The germline V gene has CDR1 MNHEY and CDR2 SVGAGI. Losses at the gene ends were 3 bases for V and 10 bases for J; bases not matched to a gene: 11. This CDR3 spans 16 amino acids. In DNA form, the CDR3 reads TGTGCCAGCAGTTATATTTACGGGACAGGCGAATCACCCCTCCACTTT. It is translated as CASSYIYGTGESPLHF.

V and J are TRBV5-6 and TRBJ1-2; TRBD1 is a possible D gene (6 bases). V gave up 3 bases and J gave up 5 bases, with 8 bases separating them. This CDR3 has 12 residues. CDR1 and CDR2 (germline): SGHDT, YYEEEE. The CDR3 loop is CASSSGTYGYTF. The DNA of the CDR3 is TGTGCCAGCAGCTCCGGGACATATGGCTACACCTTC.

The chain employs TRBV13 and TRBJ1-1; no definite D call. CDR1 PRHDT and CDR2 FYEKMQ come from the germline V gene (reference sequence). The CDR3 has 14 amino acids. Trimming left V 2 bases short and J 4 bases short, with 11 bases between. This CDR3 is CASSLKGGGTEAFF. As DNA, the CDR3 is TGTGCCAGCAGCTTAAAAGGAGGAGGCACTGAAGCTTTCTTT.

This clone was picked up a small number of times. The V and J genes are TRBV4-1 and TRBJ1-2; D might be TRBD1 (6 bases). Germline-derived CDR1 and CDR2 are MGHRA and YSYEKL. This CDR3 is 14 amino acids long. Trimming took 4 bases from V and 4 from J, leaving 13 bases between them. This CDR3 reads CASSLGGGPYGYTF. In DNA, the CDR3 is TGCGCCAGCAGCCTAGGGGGAGGGCCCTATGGCTACACCTTC.

The chain carries TRBV30 and TRBJ2-3; D possibly corresponds to TRBD2 (6 bases). This CDR3 has 13 amino acids. The germline gives CDR1 GTSNPN, CDR2 SVGIG (reference sequence). Trimming cost V 3 bases and J 3 bases, with 10 bases left between them. This CDR3 reads CAWRGGATDTQYF. The DNA of the CDR3 is TGTGCCTGGAGAGGCGGGGCAACAGATACGCAGTATTTT.

This clone was picked up one time. The chain couples TRBV19 to TRBJ2-3; D not certain. Trimming took 6 bases from V and 6 from J, leaving 13 bases between them. Per germline, CDR1 LNHDA and CDR2 SQIVND (reference sequence). The CDR3 spans 13 residues. The CDR3 protein is CASRTVRSDTQYF. The CDR3 coding sequence is TGTGCCAGTAGGACTGTCCGGTCCGATACGCAGTATTTT.

The chain recombines TRBV5-1 with TRBJ2-7; D is possibly TRBD1 (6 bases). Germline assignment: CDR1 SGHRS and CDR2 YFSETQ. The CDR3 totals 16 residues. V was cut by 2 bases and J by 4 bases, with 19 bases left in between. CDR3 in DNA: TGCGCCAGCAGCTTTTCTCCGGGACCAGGGGATTACGAGCAGTACTTC. Amino acids: CASSFSPGPGDYEQYF.

V and J are TRBV11-2 and TRBJ2-3, with 8 bases identical to TRBD1. Per germline, CDR1 SGHAT and CDR2 FQNNGV. The CDR3 has 15 residues. The CDR3 here is CATALGQGVRDTQYF. The CDR3 DNA follows: TGTGCTACAGCGCTCGGACAGGGAGTGAGAGATACGCAGTATTTT.

The chain carries TRBV4-2 and TRBJ2-7, with TRBD2 identical over 11 bases. J was trimmed by 3 bases and V by 1 base; bases with no gene match: 11. The CDR3 sequence is 18 residues long. CDR1 is LGHNA and CDR2 is YNFKEQ in the germline V gene. The DNA for the CDR3 is TGTGCCAGCAGCCAAGGGCTCTCCGTAGCGGGGGGGCTCTACGAGCAGTACTTC. This encodes CASSQGLSVAGGLYEQYF.

The CDR3 coding sequence is TGCGCCAGCAGCGCAGACAGGGACTCCTACGAGCAGTACTTC. Its protein product is CASSADRDSYEQYF. V gene TRBV5-1 combines with J gene TRBJ2-7, with TRBD1 matching over 7 bases. The V gene's germline CDR1 is SGHRS and CDR2 YFSETQ. Trimming cost V 4 bases and J 0 bases; bases outside gene matches: 4. The CDR3 spans 14 residues. The full variable domain, with the rest looked up from reference TRBV5-1 and TRBJ2-7, is KAGVTQTPRYLIKTRGQQVTLSCSPISGHRSVSWYQQTPGQGLQFLFEYFSETQRNKGNFPGRFSGRQFSNSRSEMNVSTLELGDSALYLCASSADRDSYEQYFGPGTRLTVT.

This clone was seen a few times. The chain employs TRBV5-1 and TRBJ1-1; 7 bases are a match to TRBD1. This CDR3 has 15 amino acids. Germline assignment: CDR1 SGHRS and CDR2 YFSETQ. V gave up 4 bases and J gave up 1 base; unmatched junction bases: 7. CDR3 loop: CASSATRGENTEAFF. DNA for the CDR3: TGCGCCAGCAGCGCTACCAGGGGGGAGAACACTGAAGCTTTCTTT. Based on the CDR3 plus reference TRBV5-1 and TRBJ1-1, the full variable domain is KAGVTQTPRYLIKTRGQQVTLSCSPISGHRSVSWYQQTPGQGLQFLFEYFSETQRNKGNFPGRFSGRQFSNSRSEMNVSTLELGDSALYLCASSATRGENTEAFFGQGTRLTVV.

This chain connects TRBV5-1 to TRBJ1-1, with 7 bases lining up with TRBD1. V lost 5 bases, J lost 5 bases, and 12 bases stayed unmatched. Germline CDR1 SGHRS, CDR2 YFSETQ. The length of the CDR3 is 15 residues. CDR3 loop: CASRFFDREGTEAFF. DNA of the CDR3: TGCGCCAGCAGATTTTTCGACAGGGAAGGGACTGAAGCTTTCTTT.

The chain has TRBV29-1 and TRBJ1-2; TRBD1 aligns across 9 bases. Germline lookup yields CDR1 SQVTM and CDR2 ANQGSEA. The ends lost 6 bases at V and 0 bases at J; junction bases unmatched: 11. The CDR3 consists of 16 residues. The CDR3 bases are TGCAGCGTCGATCAACTAGACAGGGGGGCTAACTATGGCTACACCTTC. Its protein product is CSVDQLDRGANYGYTF. The full variable domain, completed using reference TRBV29-1 and TRBJ1-2, is SAVISQKPSRDICQRGTSLTIQCQVDSQVTMMFWYRQQPGQSLTLIATANQGSEATYESGFVIDKFPISRPNLTFSTLTVSNMSPEDSSIYLCSVDQLDRGANYGYTFGSGTRLTVV.

The sample holds one count of this clone. This chain links TRBV7-8 with TRBJ2-7; tentatively, D is TRBD2 (7 bases). CDR3 length equals 15 residues. The ends were cut back, 1 base at V and 2 bases at J, with 12 bases in the middle. Per the germline V gene, CDR1 is SGHVS and CDR2 is FQNEAQ. The CDR3 here is CASSLGRGLTYEQYF. CDR3 nucleotide sequence: TGTGCCAGCAGCTTAGGGCGGGGGCTCACCTACGAGCAGTACTTC.

A few counts support this clone. Its ends do not fully match the called genes, so a read error is possible. V and J are TRBV2 and TRBJ2-3; a weak D match, TRBD2 (6 bases). Germline assignment: CDR1 SNHLY and CDR2 FYNNEI. The CDR3 runs 16 residues. This CDR3 is CASSEAPGDYTYTQYF. CDR3 coding DNA: TGTGCCAGCAGTGAGGCGCCGGGGGATTACACATATACGCAGTATTTT.

The chain couples TRBV14 to TRBJ2-3; 10 bases align to TRBD2. CDR3 size: 16 residues. The germline V gene encodes CDR1 SGHDN and CDR2 FVKESK. Trimming took 1 base from V and 6 from J; bases not matched to a gene: 7. CDR3 residues: CASSQVSGGATDTQYF. Written as DNA, the CDR3 is TGTGCCAGCAGCCAAGTCAGCGGGGGGGCGACGGATACGCAGTATTTT.

V usage is TRBV7-2 and J usage is TRBJ1-6; TRBD1 agrees at 8 bases. Germline loops: CDR1 SGHTA, CDR2 FQGNSA. The CDR3 length is 15 residues. After removal of 4 bases from V and 9 bases from J, the junction contained 8 bases not matched to a gene. The CDR3 DNA is TGTGCCAGCAGCTCGCAGGGGGCCCTCGTTTCACCCCTCCACTTT. Protein sequence: CASSSQGALVSPLHF.

J is TRBJ2-7 and V is TRBV7-2, with 7 bases matching TRBD2. Germline lookup yields CDR1 SGHTA and CDR2 FQGNSA. Trimming removed 1 base from V and 2 bases from J; junction bases left unmatched: 5. There are 15 residues in the CDR3. The CDR3 spells CASSLGWGGAYEQYF. Here the CDR3 DNA reads TGTGCCAGCAGCTTAGGTTGGGGGGGTGCCTACGAGCAGTACTTC.

V usage is TRBV13 and J usage is TRBJ2-3, with D possibly being TRBD1 (7 bases). Germline CDR1 is PRHDT and CDR2 is FYEKMQ (reference sequence). The V gene lost 5 bases and the J gene lost 2 bases, with 14 bases spanning the gap. This CDR3 has 15 residues. The CDR3 is CASSQGQDYTDTQYF. DNA for the CDR3: TGTGCCAGCAGCCAAGGACAGGACTACACAGATACGCAGTATTTT.

This clone was observed a handful of times. The V and J genes are TRBV25-1 and TRBJ1-6; D is ambiguous. This CDR3 contains 15 residues. V dropped 8 bases and J dropped 0 bases, with 11 bases sitting between them. Germline V gene data show CDR1 as MGHDK and CDR2 as SYGVNS. Here the CDR3 reads CASRGLSSYNSPLHF. CDR3 nucleotide sequence: TGTGCCAGCCGGGGATTAAGCTCCTATAATTCACCCCTCCACTTT.

The rearrangement links TRBV5-4 to TRBJ2-1, with D perhaps matching TRBD2 (5 bases). Trimming shortened V by 4 bases and J by 5 bases, and 16 bases separated the two germline ends. The CDR3 runs to 15 residues. Per the germline V gene, CDR1 is SGHNT and CDR2 is YYREEE (reference sequence). CDR3 in DNA: TGTGCCAGCAGCGACCTCCACGGGATTCACAATGAGCAGTTCTTC. This sequence encodes CASSDLHGIHNEQFF.

The chain has TRBV7-8 and TRBJ2-7; possible D gene TRBD1, 5 bases. V was trimmed by 5 bases and J by 4 bases, leaving 9 bases between them. CDR1 is SGHVS, CDR2 FQNEAQ, per germline. CDR3 length: 12 amino acids. Here the CDR3 DNA reads TGTGCCAGCAGCCAGCGACAGTACGAGCAGTACTTC. Residues: CASSQRQYEQYF.

There are a few counts of this clone. The chain recombines TRBV4-3 with TRBJ2-1, with a weak D call TRBD1 (6 bases). The V and J ends lost 3 bases and 4 bases respectively, with 19 bases between them. This CDR3 comprises 17 residues. In germline, CDR1 is LGHNA, CDR2 YSLEER. The CDR3 sequence: CASSHTYVNRDYNEQFF. CDR3 DNA: TGCGCCAGCAGCCACACCTACGTCAACAGGGATTACAATGAGCAGTTCTTC.

The V call is TRBV29-1, the J call TRBJ2-3, with D maybe TRBD1 (6 bases). The CDR3 runs to 16 residues. The V gene lost 1 base and the J gene lost 5 bases, with 19 bases spanning the gap. Germline CDR1 is SQVTM and CDR2 is ANQGSEA. CDR3 sequence (DNA): TGCAGCGTTGAAGCACCAGGGGTCGGGGCAAGAGATACGCAGTATTTT. Translation: CSVEAPGVGARDTQYF.

V is TRBV6-5 and J is TRBJ2-1, with TRBD2 matching over 9 bases. This CDR3 has 13 amino acids. Losses at the gene ends were 10 bases for V and 6 bases for J; bases not matched to a gene: 7. Germline V gives CDR1 MNHEY, CDR2 SVGAGI. The CDR3 DNA reads TGTGCCATCGGGACTAGCCCTAGCAATGAGCAGTTCTTC. Translated: CAIGTSPSNEQFF.

The chain employs TRBV20-1 and TRBJ2-3; no reliable D call. V dropped 3 bases and J dropped 3 bases, with 4 bases sitting between them. CDR3 length equals 11 residues. From germline, CDR1 is DFQATT and CDR2 SNEGSKA (reference sequence). The CDR3 DNA is TGCAGTGCTAGGGAGACAGATACGCAGTATTTT. It yields the protein CSARETDTQYF.

CDR3 protein: CASSDPGYTF. In DNA form, the CDR3 reads TGTGCCAGCAGTGATCCGGGCTACACCTTC. The chain employs TRBV2 and TRBJ1-2, with no clear D. Trimming pared 3 bases from V and 8 bases from J, leaving 4 bases between. This CDR3 contains 10 residues. Germline V gives CDR1 SNHLY, CDR2 FYNNEI.

The gene calls are TRBV9 and TRBJ2-5; maybe TRBD2 (5 bases). The last part of the DNA fits TRBJ2-7 better; the J call may be wrong. This CDR3 contains 15 residues. CDR1 is SGDLS, CDR2 YYNGEE, per germline. This chain's CDR3 is CASSVSGEGSYEQYF. The CDR3 DNA is TGTGCCAGCAGCGTAAGTGGAGAGGGCTCCTACGAGCAGTACTTC.

This chain uses TRBV19 with TRBJ2-7, with D perhaps matching TRBD1 (5 bases). CDR1 is LNHDA and CDR2 is SQIVND in the germline V gene (reference sequence). CDR3 length: 13 residues. Trimming removed 8 bases from V and 5 bases from J, with 16 bases in between. In nucleotides, the CDR3 is TGTGCCAGTTGGGGTAAAGACAGAGACGAGCAGTACTTC. Amino acids: CASWGKDRDEQYF. Using reference TRBV19 and TRBJ2-7 for the parts outside the CDR3, the full variable domain is DGGITQSPKYLFRKEGQNVTLSCEQNLNHDAMYWYRQDPGQGLRLIYYSQIVNDFQKGDIAEGYSVSREKKESFPLTVTSAQKNPTAFYLCASWGKDRDEQYFGPGTRLTVT.

The chain is built from TRBV7-2 and TRBJ1-1; 7 nucleotides match TRBD1. This CDR3 contains 13 residues. In germline, CDR1 is SGHTA, CDR2 FQGNSA. The V segment lost 1 base and the J segment 4 bases; nucleotides outside the gene matches: 0. CDR3 loop: CASSLDRGTEAFF. CDR3 in DNA: TGTGCCAGCAGCTTAGACAGGGGCACTGAAGCTTTCTTT.